A single sample is the source of the 2 T cell receptor beta chains below, sequenced in a study of post-analysis software for immune sequencing data. These receptors' targets are unknown. cDNA libraries for TCR beta contained unique molecular identifiers. TCRdb ran MiXCR on the PCR reads and lists one entry per CDR3 protein. The data show about 460,000 distinct CDR3 sequences, with roughly 45% seen just once and about 12% held by the top ten. Study findings and constraints: A handful of TRBV segments occurring more often in patients than controls included TRBV5-6, TRBV5-1 and TRBV20-1.

The sample consisted of blood. The receptors shown here come from a girl aged 5-17 years with multiple sclerosis.

This clonotype was seen only once. This chain links TRBV14 with TRBJ1-4, with D hard to call. This CDR3 has 16 residues. CDR1 is SGHDN, CDR2 FVKESK, per germline. The V gene lost 1 base and the J gene lost 0 bases, with 9 bases spanning the gap. CDR3 residues: CASSQVVLATNEKLFF. In DNA form, the CDR3 reads TGTGCCAGCAGCCAAGTGGTCCTTGCAACTAATGAAAAACTGTTTTTT.

This clonotype has only a few counts. The chain carries TRBV5-1 and TRBJ1-6; TRBD1 matches 7 bases. Germline V gives CDR1 SGHRS, CDR2 YFSETQ. V lost 0 bases, J lost 10 bases, and 7 bases stayed unmatched. CDR3 length equals 15 residues. The chain's CDR3 is CASSLEQGVKSPLHF. In DNA form, the CDR3 reads TGCGCCAGCAGCTTGGAGCAGGGGGTGAAATCACCCCTCCACTTT. Combining the CDR3 with reference TRBV5-1 and TRBJ1-6 gives the whole variable domain KAGVTQTPRYLIKTRGQQVTLSCSPISGHRSVSWYQQTPGQGLQFLFEYFSETQRNKGNFPGRFSGRQFSNSRSEMNVSTLELGDSALYLCASSLEQGVKSPLHFGNGTRLTVT.